The entry below gives a single T cell receptor beta chain sequence along with its context. The antigen is not known. The data were obtained in a study of T-cell reconstitution after alpha-beta-depleted transplantation in children. Study-level points and caveats: T-cell counts and diversity at one year following transplant were attributed mainly to newly produced T cells.

Unique molecular identifiers tagged the TCRbeta library. TCRdb independently ran MiXCR on the PCR reads; one entry per CDR3 protein. The top ten hold roughly 23% of the sample, which has 100,000 or so distinct CDR3 sequences, around a quarter seen once. This CDR3 comprises 15 residues. Germline CDR1 is SEHNR and CDR2 is FQNEAQ (reference sequence). The V end was cut by 10 bases, the J end by 0 bases, with 18 bases between. The receptor comes from a boy aged 2 to 10 with acute lymphoblastic leukemia, due to receive a stem cell transplant. This specimen consisted of PBMCs, obtained before TCRalphabeta/CD19-depleted stem cell transplant. This chain connects TRBV7-9 to TRBJ1-1, with TRBD1 as a possible D gene (5 bases). In DNA form, the CDR3 reads TGTGCCACAAGCTTACCGACAGTTCTGAACACTGAAGCTTTCTTT. Translated, it gives CATSLPTVLNTEAFF.